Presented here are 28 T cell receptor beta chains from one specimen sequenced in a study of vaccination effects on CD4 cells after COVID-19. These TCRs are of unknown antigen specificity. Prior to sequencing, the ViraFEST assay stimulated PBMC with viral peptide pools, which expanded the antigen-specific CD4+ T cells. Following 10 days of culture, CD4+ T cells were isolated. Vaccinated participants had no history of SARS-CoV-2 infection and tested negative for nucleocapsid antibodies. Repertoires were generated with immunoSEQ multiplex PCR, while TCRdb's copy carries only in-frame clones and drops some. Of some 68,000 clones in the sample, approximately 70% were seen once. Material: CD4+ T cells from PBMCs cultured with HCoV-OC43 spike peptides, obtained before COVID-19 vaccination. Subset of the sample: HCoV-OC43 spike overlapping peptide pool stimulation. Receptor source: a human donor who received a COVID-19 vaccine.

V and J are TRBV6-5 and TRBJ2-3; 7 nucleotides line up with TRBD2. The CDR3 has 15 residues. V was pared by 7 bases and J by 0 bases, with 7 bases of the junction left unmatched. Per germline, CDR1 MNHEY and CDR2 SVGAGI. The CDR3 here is CASKGSGFSTDTQYF. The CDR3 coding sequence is TGTGCCAGCAAGGGTAGCGGGTTTAGCACAGATACGCAGTATTTT.

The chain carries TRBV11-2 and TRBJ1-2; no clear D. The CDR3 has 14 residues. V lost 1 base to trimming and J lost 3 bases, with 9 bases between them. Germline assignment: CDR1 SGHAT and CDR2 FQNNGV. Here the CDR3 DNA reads TGTGCCAGCAGCTTAGGGGCGGCCTACTATGGCTACACCTTC. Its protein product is CASSLGAAYYGYTF.

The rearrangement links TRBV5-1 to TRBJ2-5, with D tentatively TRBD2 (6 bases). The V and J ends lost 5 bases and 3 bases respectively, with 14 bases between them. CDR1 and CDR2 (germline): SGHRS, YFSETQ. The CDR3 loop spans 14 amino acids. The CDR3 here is CASRWDSREETQYF. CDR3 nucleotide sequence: TGCGCCAGCAGGTGGGACTCTAGGGAAGAGACCCAGTACTTC.

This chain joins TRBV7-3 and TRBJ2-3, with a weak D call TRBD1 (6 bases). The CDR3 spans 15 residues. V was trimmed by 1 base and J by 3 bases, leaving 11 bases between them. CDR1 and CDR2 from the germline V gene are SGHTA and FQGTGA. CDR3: CASSLNRVRTDTQYF. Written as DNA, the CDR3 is TGTGCCAGCAGCTTAAACAGGGTGAGGACAGATACGCAGTATTTT.

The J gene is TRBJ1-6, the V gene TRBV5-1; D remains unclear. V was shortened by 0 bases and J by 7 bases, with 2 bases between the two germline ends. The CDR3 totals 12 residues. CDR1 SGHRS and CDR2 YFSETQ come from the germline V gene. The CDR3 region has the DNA TGCGCCAGCAGCTTGGAGAATTCACCCCTCCACTTT. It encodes CASSLENSPLHF.

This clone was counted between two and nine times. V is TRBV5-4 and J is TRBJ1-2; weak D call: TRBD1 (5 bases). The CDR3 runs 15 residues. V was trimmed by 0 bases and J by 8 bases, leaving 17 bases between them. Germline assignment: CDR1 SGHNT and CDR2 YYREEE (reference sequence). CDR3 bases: TGTGCCAGCAGCTTGGAGGGGATCCGTTCCGTGGGCTACACCTTC. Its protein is CASSLEGIRSVGYTF.

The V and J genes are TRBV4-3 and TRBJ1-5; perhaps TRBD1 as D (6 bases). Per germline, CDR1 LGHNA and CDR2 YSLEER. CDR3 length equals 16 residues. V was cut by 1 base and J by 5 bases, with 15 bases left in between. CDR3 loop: CASSQGLIGGHQPQHF. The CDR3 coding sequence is TGCGCCAGCAGCCAAGGGTTGATAGGGGGACATCAGCCCCAGCATTTT.

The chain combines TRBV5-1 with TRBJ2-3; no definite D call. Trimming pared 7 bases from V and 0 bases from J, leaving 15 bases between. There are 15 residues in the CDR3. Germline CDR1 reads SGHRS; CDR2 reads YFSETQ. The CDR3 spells CASSKLPASTDTQYF. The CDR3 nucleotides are TGCGCCAGCTCCAAACTCCCGGCTAGCACAGATACGCAGTATTTT.

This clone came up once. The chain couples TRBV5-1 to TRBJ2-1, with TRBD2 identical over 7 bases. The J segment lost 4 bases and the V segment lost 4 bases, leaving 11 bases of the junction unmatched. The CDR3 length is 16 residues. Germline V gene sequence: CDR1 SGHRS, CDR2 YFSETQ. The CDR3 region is CASSLSPGGLYNEQFF. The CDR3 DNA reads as TGCGCCAGCAGCCTGAGTCCGGGGGGACTTTACAATGAGCAGTTCTTC.

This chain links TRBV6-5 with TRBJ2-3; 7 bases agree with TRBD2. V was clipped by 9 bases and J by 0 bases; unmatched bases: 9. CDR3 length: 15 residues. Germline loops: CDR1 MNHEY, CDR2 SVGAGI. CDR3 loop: CASRPGTTSTDTQYF. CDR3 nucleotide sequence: TGTGCCAGTCGCCCCGGGACTACTAGCACAGATACGCAGTATTTT.

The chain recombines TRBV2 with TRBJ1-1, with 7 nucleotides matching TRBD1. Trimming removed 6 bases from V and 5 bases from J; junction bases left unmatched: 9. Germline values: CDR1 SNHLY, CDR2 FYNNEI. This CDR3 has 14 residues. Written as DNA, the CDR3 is TGTGCCAGCAGGGTGACAGGGTTGGGAACTGAAGCTTTCTTT. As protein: CASRVTGLGTEAFF.

The CDR3 DNA sequence: TGCAGCGCCGAAGGGGTGTCGGGGGTACAAGCTGAAGCTTTCTTT. This gives the protein CSAEGVSGVQAEAFF. V is TRBV29-1 and J is TRBJ1-1; D possibly corresponds to TRBD1 (5 bases). Trimming pared 7 bases from V and 6 bases from J, leaving 24 bases between. CDR3 length: 15 residues. The V gene's germline CDR1 is SQVTM and CDR2 ANQGSEA. Based on the CDR3 plus reference TRBV29-1 and TRBJ1-1, the full variable domain is SAVISQKPSRDICQRGTSLTIQCQVDSQVTMMFWYRQQPGQSLTLIATANQGSEATYESGFVIDKFPISRPNLTFSTLTVSNMSPEDSSIYLCSAEGVSGVQAEAFFGQGTRLTVV.

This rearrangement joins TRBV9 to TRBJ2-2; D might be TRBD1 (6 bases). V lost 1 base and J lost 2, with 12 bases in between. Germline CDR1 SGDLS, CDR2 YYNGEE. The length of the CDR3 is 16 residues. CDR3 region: CASSVPGTLNTGELFF. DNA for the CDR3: TGTGCCAGCAGCGTACCTGGGACACTTAACACCGGGGAGCTGTTTTTT.

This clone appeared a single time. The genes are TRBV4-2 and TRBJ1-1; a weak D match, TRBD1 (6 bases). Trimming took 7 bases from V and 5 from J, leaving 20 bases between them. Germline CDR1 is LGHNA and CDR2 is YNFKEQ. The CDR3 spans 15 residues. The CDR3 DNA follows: TGTGCCAGCAATCAGAGAGGGGGGAGCGAAACTGAAGCTTTCTTT. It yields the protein CASNQRGGSETEAFF.

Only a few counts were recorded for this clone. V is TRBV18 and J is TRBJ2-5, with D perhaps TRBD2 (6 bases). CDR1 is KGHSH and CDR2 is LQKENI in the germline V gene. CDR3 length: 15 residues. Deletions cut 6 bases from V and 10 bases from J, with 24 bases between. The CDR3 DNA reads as TGTGCCAGCTCCCCTGGTGGCGGGGCTCTTCGGGACCAGTACTTC. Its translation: CASSPGGGALRDQYF.

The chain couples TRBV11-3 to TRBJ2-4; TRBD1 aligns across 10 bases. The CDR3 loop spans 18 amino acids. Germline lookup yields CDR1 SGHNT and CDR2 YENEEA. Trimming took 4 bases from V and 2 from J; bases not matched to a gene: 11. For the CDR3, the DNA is TGTGCCAGCAGCTACGACAGGGGGCTATCCCATACCAAAAACATTCAGTACTTC. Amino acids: CASSYDRGLSHTKNIQYF.

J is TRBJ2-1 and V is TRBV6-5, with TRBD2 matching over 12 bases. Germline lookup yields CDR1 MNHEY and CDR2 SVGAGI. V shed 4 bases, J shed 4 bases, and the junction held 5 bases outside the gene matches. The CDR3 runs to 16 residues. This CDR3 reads CASSSASGGGYNEQFF. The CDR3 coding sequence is TGTGCCAGCAGTTCTGCTAGCGGGGGGGGGTACAATGAGCAGTTCTTC.

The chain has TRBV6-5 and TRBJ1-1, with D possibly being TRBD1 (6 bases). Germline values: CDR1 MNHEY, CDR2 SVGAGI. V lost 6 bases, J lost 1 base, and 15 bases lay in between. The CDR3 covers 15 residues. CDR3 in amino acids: CASRPPGHQNTEAFF. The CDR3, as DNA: TGTGCCAGCAGACCACCGGGACACCAGAACACTGAAGCTTTCTTT.

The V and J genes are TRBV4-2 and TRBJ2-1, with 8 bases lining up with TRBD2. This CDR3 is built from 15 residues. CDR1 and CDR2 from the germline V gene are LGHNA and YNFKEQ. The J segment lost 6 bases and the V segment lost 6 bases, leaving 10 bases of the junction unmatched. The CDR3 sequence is CASRSSAGGGNEQFF. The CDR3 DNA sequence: TGTGCCAGCAGGTCCTCGGCGGGGGGCGGCAATGAGCAGTTCTTC.

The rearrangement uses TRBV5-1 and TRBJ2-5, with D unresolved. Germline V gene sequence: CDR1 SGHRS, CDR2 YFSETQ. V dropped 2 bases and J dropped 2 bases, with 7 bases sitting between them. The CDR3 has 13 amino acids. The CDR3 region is CASSLLTQETQYF. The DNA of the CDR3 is TGCGCCAGCAGCTTATTGACTCAAGAGACCCAGTACTTC.

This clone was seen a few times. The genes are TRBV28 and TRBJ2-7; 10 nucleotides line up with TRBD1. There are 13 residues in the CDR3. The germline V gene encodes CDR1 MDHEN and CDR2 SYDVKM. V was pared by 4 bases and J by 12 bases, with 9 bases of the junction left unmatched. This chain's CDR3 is CASSSPPGQGMYV. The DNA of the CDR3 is TGTGCCAGCAGTTCGCCACCGGGACAGGGGATGTACGTC.

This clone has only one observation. The CDR3 nucleotides are TGTGCCTGGAGCTCCCCAACAGGGATGATTAGCAATCAGCCCCAGCATTTT. Translation: CAWSSPTGMISNQPQHF. The V gene is TRBV30, the J gene TRBJ1-5, with D perhaps matching TRBD1 (6 bases). Trimming removed 3 bases from V and 0 bases from J, with 18 bases in between. The CDR3 runs 17 residues. Germline CDR1 reads GTSNPN; CDR2 reads SVGIG (reference sequence).

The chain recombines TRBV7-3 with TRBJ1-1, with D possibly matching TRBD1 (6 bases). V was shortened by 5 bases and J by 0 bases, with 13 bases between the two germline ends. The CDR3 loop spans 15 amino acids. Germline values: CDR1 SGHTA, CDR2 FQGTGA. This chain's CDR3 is CASSPQGGLNTEAFF. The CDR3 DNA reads TGTGCCAGCAGCCCTCAAGGGGGATTGAACACTGAAGCTTTCTTT. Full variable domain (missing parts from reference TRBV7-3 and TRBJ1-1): GAGVSQTPSNKVTEKGKYVELRCDPISGHTALYWYRQSLGQGPEFLIYFQGTGAADDSGLPNDRFFAVRPEGSVSTLKIQRTERGDSAVYLCASSPQGGLNTEAFFGQGTRLTVV.

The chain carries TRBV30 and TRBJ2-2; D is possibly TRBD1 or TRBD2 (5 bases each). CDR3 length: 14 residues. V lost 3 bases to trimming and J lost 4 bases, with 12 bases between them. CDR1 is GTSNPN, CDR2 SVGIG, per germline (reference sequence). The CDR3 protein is CAWRQAGGTGELFF. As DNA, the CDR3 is TGTGCCTGGAGACAGGCTGGGGGCACCGGGGAGCTGTTTTTT.

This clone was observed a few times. The CDR3 coding sequence is TGTGCCAGCAGCTTCGACAGGTTCTCTGGAAACACCATATATTTT. Residues: CASSFDRFSGNTIYF. This chain links TRBV7-2 with TRBJ1-3; D possibly corresponds to TRBD1 (6 bases). Trimming took off 3 bases at V and 0 bases at J, with 9 bases between the two ends. Looked up from germline, CDR1 is SGHTA and CDR2 is FQGNSA. The CDR3 runs 15 residues.

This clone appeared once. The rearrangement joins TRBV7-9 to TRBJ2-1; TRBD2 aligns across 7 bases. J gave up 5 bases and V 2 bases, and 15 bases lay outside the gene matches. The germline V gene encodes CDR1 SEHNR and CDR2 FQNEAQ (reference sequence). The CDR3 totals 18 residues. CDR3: CASSLKGSRTSSDNEQFF. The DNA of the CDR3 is TGTGCCAGCAGCTTAAAAGGTAGTCGGACTAGTAGCGACAATGAGCAGTTCTTC.

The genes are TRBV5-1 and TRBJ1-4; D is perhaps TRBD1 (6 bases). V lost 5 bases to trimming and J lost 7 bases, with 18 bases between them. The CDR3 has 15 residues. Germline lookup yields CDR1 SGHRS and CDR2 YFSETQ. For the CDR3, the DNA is TGCGCCAGCAGGCGAATCGAACAGGGTGGTGAAAAACTGTTTTTT. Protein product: CASRRIEQGGEKLFF. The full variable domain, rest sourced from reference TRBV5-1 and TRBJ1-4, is KAGVTQTPRYLIKTRGQQVTLSCSPISGHRSVSWYQQTPGQGLQFLFEYFSETQRNKGNFPGRFSGRQFSNSRSEMNVSTLELGDSALYLCASRRIEQGGEKLFFGSGTQLSVL.

The CDR3 sequence is CASSLGSQETQYF. DNA of the CDR3: TGCGCCAGCAGCTTGGGTTCCCAAGAGACCCAGTACTTC. This chain uses TRBV5-1 with TRBJ2-5; D is uncertain. The ends were cut back, 0 bases at V and 1 base at J, with 4 bases in the middle. Germline lookup yields CDR1 SGHRS and CDR2 YFSETQ. The CDR3 is made up of 13 amino acids.